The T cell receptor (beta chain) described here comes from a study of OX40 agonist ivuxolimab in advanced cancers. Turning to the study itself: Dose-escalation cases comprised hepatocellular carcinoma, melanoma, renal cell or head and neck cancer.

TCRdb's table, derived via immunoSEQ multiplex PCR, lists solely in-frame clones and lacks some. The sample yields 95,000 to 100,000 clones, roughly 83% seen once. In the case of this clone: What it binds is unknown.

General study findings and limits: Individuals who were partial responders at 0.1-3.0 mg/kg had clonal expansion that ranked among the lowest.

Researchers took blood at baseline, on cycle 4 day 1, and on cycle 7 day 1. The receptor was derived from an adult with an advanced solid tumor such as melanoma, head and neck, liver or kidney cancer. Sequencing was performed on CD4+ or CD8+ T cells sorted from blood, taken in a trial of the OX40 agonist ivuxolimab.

As DNA, the CDR3 is TGTGCCTCAGCGGGGCTTAACACCGGGGAGCTGTTTTTT. Amino acids: CASAGLNTGELFF. The genes are TRBV19 and TRBJ2-2; TRBD2 aligns across 7 bases. With V trimmed by 11 bases and J by 2 bases, 5 bases remained unmatched. Germline V gene data show CDR1 as LNHDA and CDR2 as SQIVND (reference sequence). The CDR3 consists of 13 residues.